A single sample is the source of the 13 T cell receptor beta chains below, sequenced in a study of cytomegalovirus exposure and HLA in healthy donors. The assay was immunoSEQ multiplex PCR, and TCRdb's table has in-frame clones only and misses some. The table records over 200,000 clones, about 92% of them present only once. The source material was PBMCs. The receptors were gathered from a young woman in good health and CMV-seronegative.

This clone was counted a few times. The rearrangement joins TRBV19 to TRBJ2-7; D may match TRBD1 or TRBD2 (5 bases each). V lost 4 bases and J lost 5, with 12 bases in between. CDR3 length: 13 residues. Germline CDR1 reads LNHDA; CDR2 reads SQIVND (reference sequence). CDR3 sequence: CASSNPGTHEQYF. CDR3 DNA sequence: TGTGCCAGTAGTAACCCAGGGACCCACGAGCAGTACTTC.

This clone was seen only once. This chain connects TRBV7-8 to TRBJ2-5; 8 bases are a match to TRBD2. V dropped 0 bases and J dropped 1; count of bases not matched to a gene: 13. Looked up from germline, CDR1 is SGHVS and CDR2 is FQNEAQ. The CDR3 loop spans 19 amino acids. CDR3 DNA sequence: TGTGCCAGCAGCTTAGCGGATGTAACGGGACTAGTAAGCCAAGAGACCCAGTACTTC. It yields the protein CASSLADVTGLVSQETQYF. The variable domain in full, with the rest retrieved from reference TRBV7-8 and TRBJ2-5, is GAGVSQSPRYKVAKRGQDVALRCDPISGHVSLFWYQQALGQGPEFLTYFQNEAQLDKSGLPSDRFFAERPEGSVSTLKIQRTQQEDSAVYLCASSLADVTGLVSQETQYFGPGTRLLVL.

V and J are TRBV29-1 and TRBJ2-1, with TRBD2 as a possible D gene (6 bases). CDR1 and CDR2 from the germline V gene are SQVTM and ANQGSEA. The CDR3 has 12 residues. Trimming removed 3 bases from V and 9 bases from J, with 12 bases in between. As DNA, the CDR3 is TGCAGCGTTGATATATTGGGGGGTGAGCAGTTCTTC. Encoded protein: CSVDILGGEQFF.

V and J are TRBV5-1 and TRBJ2-5; D is uncertain. The CDR3 is 18 residues long. Germline V CDR1 and CDR2: SGHRS, YFSETQ. The germline V and J ends were trimmed by 1 base and 2 bases, with 21 bases remaining between them. CDR3 loop: CASSLWGSEAEAQETQYF. The CDR3 DNA sequence: TGCGCCAGCAGCTTGTGGGGAAGTGAGGCAGAGGCACAAGAGACCCAGTACTTC. The whole variable domain, remainder taken from reference TRBV5-1 and TRBJ2-5, is KAGVTQTPRYLIKTRGQQVTLSCSPISGHRSVSWYQQTPGQGLQFLFEYFSETQRNKGNFPGRFSGRQFSNSRSEMNVSTLELGDSALYLCASSLWGSEAEAQETQYFGPGTRLLVL.

The rearrangement uses TRBV14 and TRBJ2-7; 12 positions agree with TRBD2. CDR3 length: 17 residues. Germline values: CDR1 SGHDN, CDR2 FVKESK. The ends lost 4 bases at V and 4 bases at J; junction bases unmatched: 11. The CDR3 coding sequence is TGTGCCAGCAGCCGAGAGTCAAGCCTAGCGGGAGGGTACGAGCAGTACTTC. Protein product: CASSRESSLAGGYEQYF.

The J gene is TRBJ2-5, the V gene TRBV7-9, with 8 positions matching TRBD1. V lost 0 bases, J lost 7 bases, and 7 bases stayed unmatched. Germline CDR1 and CDR2: SEHNR and FQNEAQ (reference sequence). CDR3 length equals 15 residues. CDR3 protein: CASSLAGTGAGTQYF. CDR3 DNA sequence: TGTGCCAGCAGCTTAGCTGGGACAGGAGCAGGGACCCAGTACTTC. The whole variable domain, filled in from reference TRBV7-9 and TRBJ2-5, reads DTGVSQNPRHKITKRGQNVTFRCDPISEHNRLYWYRQTLGQGPEFLTYFQNEAQLEKSRLLSDRFSAERPKGSFSTLEIQRTEQGDSAMYLCASSLAGTGAGTQYFGPGTRLLVL.

The chain has TRBV7-8 and TRBJ2-3; a weak D match, TRBD2 (5 bases). CDR1 and CDR2 (germline): SGHVS, FQNEAQ. Trimming shortened V by 4 bases and J by 1 base, and 15 bases separated the two germline ends. CDR3 size: 16 residues. The CDR3, as DNA: TGTGCCAGCAGCTCAGAGACTATCCAGGGCACAGATACGCAGTATTTT. Its translation: CASSSETIQGTDTQYF.

This clone was picked up a small number of times. The CDR3 DNA is TGTGCCAGCAGTTTCTCGTCGCACTCCTACGAGCAGTACTTC. Its protein is CASSFSSHSYEQYF. The genes are TRBV27 and TRBJ2-7; D call uncertain. The germline V gene has CDR1 MNHEY and CDR2 SMNVEV (reference sequence). The V end was cut by 3 bases, the J end by 0 bases, with 9 bases between. The CDR3 is made up of 14 amino acids.

This clone appeared once. The genes are TRBV7-6 and TRBJ2-1; TRBD2 matches 9 bases. The CDR3 runs to 16 residues. V was pared by 2 bases and J by 1 base, with 3 bases of the junction left unmatched. The germline CDR1 and CDR2 sequences are SGHVS and FNYEAQ. The CDR3: CASSLWTSDSYNEQFF. The DNA of the CDR3 is TGTGCCAGCAGCTTATGGACTAGCGATTCCTACAATGAGCAGTTCTTC.

This sequence joins TRBV28 and TRBJ1-1, with 9 bases aligning to TRBD1. J lost 6 bases, V lost 8 bases, and 13 bases had no gene match. The CDR3 sequence is 15 residues long. Germline values: CDR1 MDHEN, CDR2 SYDVKM. The DNA of the CDR3 is TGTGCCAGCGTAACAGGGGGCGCGGGCGAATCTGAAGCTTTCTTT. The encoded protein is CASVTGGAGESEAFF.

V usage is TRBV19 and J usage is TRBJ2-7, with no clear D. V was pared by 6 bases and J by 0 bases, with 6 bases between. There are 12 residues in the CDR3. Per the germline V gene, CDR1 is LNHDA and CDR2 is SQIVND (reference sequence). Here the CDR3 DNA reads TGTGCCAGTAGGGCGAGCTCCTACGAGCAGTACTTC. It codes for CASRASSYEQYF.

This clone has more than one count but fewer than ten. The rearrangement joins TRBV19 to TRBJ1-1; no clear D. The germline CDR1 and CDR2 sequences are LNHDA and SQIVND (reference sequence). This CDR3 comprises 14 residues. V lost 7 bases and J lost 0, with 12 bases in between. CDR3 nucleotide sequence: TGTGCCAGTACCGATGGGCCGTTGAACACTGAAGCTTTCTTT. Translating it yields CASTDGPLNTEAFF.

CDR3 nucleotides: TGCGCCAGCAGCCCACCGGGACGATTCTCCGAGCAGTACTTC. Encoded protein: CASSPPGRFSEQYF. V usage is TRBV4-1 and J usage is TRBJ2-7; D possibly matches TRBD1 or TRBD2 (5 bases each). The CDR3 spans 14 residues. Per germline, CDR1 MGHRA and CDR2 YSYEKL. V was cut by 4 bases and J by 6 bases, with 16 bases left in between.